These 26 T cell receptor beta chains were sequenced from one sample in a study of blood T cells in healthy people across ages. With a J-beta primer mix and a sample-barcoded 5' primer, a second PCR ran about 7 to 11 cycles. One entry per CDR3 protein, called by TCRdb with MiXCR from the 5' RACE reads. The sample gives roughly 1.4 million distinct CDR3 sequences, almost 60% of which show up once; over 6.5% is in the top ten. The sample was blood. These receptors were taken from a man aged 18 to 30 in good health.

The rearrangement links TRBV10-3 to TRBJ1-3; weak D call: TRBD1 (6 bases). V dropped 4 bases and J dropped 2 bases, with 15 bases sitting between them. The CDR3 is 16 residues long. CDR1 and CDR2 from the germline V gene are ENHRY and SYGVKD. The CDR3 nucleotides read TGTGCCATCAGTGGAGCCAGCGGGACAACTGGAAACACCATATATTTT. It translates to CAISGASGTTGNTIYF.

V usage is TRBV29-1 and J usage is TRBJ1-5; D remains ambiguous. Germline V gene sequence: CDR1 SQVTM, CDR2 ANQGSEA. The CDR3 loop spans 14 amino acids. V dropped 4 bases and J dropped 0 bases, with 10 bases sitting between them. CDR3 protein: CSVVVSHSNQPQHF. For the CDR3, the DNA is TGCAGCGTTGTTGTCAGTCATAGCAATCAGCCCCAGCATTTT.

This clonotype has just a few counts. The CDR3 DNA reads TGTGCCAGCAAGCACCTCACCGGGGAGCTGTTTTTT. Translating it yields CASKHLTGELFF. The rearrangement joins TRBV27 to TRBJ2-2; D is undetermined. Germline V CDR1 and CDR2: MNHEY, SMNVEV (reference sequence). The CDR3 is 12 residues long. V gave up 7 bases and J gave up 4 bases, with 7 bases separating them.

The chain recombines TRBV3-1 with TRBJ2-1, with D hard to call. The germline V gene encodes CDR1 LGHDT and CDR2 YNNKEL (reference sequence). The V end was cut by 0 bases, the J end by 5 bases, with 8 bases between. The CDR3 runs to 14 residues. The DNA for the CDR3 is TGTGCCAGCAGCCAAGATGGGTTCAACAATGAGCAGTTCTTC. This encodes CASSQDGFNNEQFF.

A few counts support this clonotype. The chain couples TRBV12-3 or TRBV12-4 to TRBJ2-3, with D perhaps TRBD2 (6 bases). The CDR3 sequence is 15 residues long. V dropped 7 bases and J dropped 1 base, with 15 bases sitting between them. The CDR3 DNA reads TGTGCCAGCACCCATGGGTCTAGCGGCACAGATACGCAGTATTTT. It codes for CASTHGSSGTDTQYF.

V is TRBV20-1 and J is TRBJ2-5, with D unresolved. Looked up from germline, CDR1 is DFQATT and CDR2 is SNEGSKA (reference sequence). The CDR3 runs to 12 residues. V was pared by 2 bases and J by 1 base, with 5 bases between. CDR3 loop: CSARSTQETQYF. The CDR3 region has the DNA TGCAGTGCTAGATCCACCCAAGAGACCCAGTACTTC.

The CDR3 DNA sequence: TGCAGTGCTAGAACTTTAGACAGGATGAGCTCCTACGAGCAGTACTTC. It translates to CSARTLDRMSSYEQYF. The chain recombines TRBV20-1 with TRBJ2-7, with D possibly matching TRBD1 (6 bases). The CDR3 loop spans 16 amino acids. The V end lost 2 bases, the J end lost 0 bases, and 17 bases lay between the germline ends. Germline V gene lookup returns CDR1 DFQATT and CDR2 SNEGSKA (reference sequence).

The chain links TRBV5-1 to TRBJ2-7, with TRBD1 matching over 9 bases. V shed 3 bases and J 1 base; nucleotides not matched to a gene: 8. CDR1 and CDR2 from the germline V gene are SGHRS and YFSETQ. The CDR3 is made up of 16 amino acids. The CDR3 DNA reads TGCGCCAGCAGCTCCGGGACAGGGATCGGTTCCTACGAGCAGTACTTC. Amino acids: CASSSGTGIGSYEQYF.

The rearrangement uses TRBV5-1 and TRBJ2-4; 14 bases are shared with TRBD2. Germline lookup yields CDR1 SGHRS and CDR2 YFSETQ. The V segment lost 2 bases and the J segment 2 bases; nucleotides outside the gene matches: 3. The CDR3 runs to 17 residues. The CDR3 spells CASSFGLAGGSKNIQYF. The CDR3 bases are TGCGCCAGCAGCTTTGGACTAGCGGGAGGTTCCAAAAACATTCAGTACTTC.

The table lists this clonotype with a few counts. V is TRBV9 and J is TRBJ2-6; 8 bases align to TRBD1. V lost 0 bases, J lost 2 bases, and 4 bases stayed unmatched. This CDR3 spans 17 amino acids. Germline V gene lookup returns CDR1 SGDLS and CDR2 YYNGEE. The CDR3 reads CASSVAGGATGANVLTF. DNA of the CDR3: TGTGCCAGCAGCGTAGCAGGGGGCGCGACTGGGGCCAACGTCCTGACTTTC.

The rearrangement links TRBV4-1 to TRBJ1-2; 7 bases are shared with TRBD1. The CDR3 spans 15 residues. Germline values: CDR1 MGHRA, CDR2 YSYEKL. Trimming took 2 bases from V and 5 from J; bases not matched to a gene: 8. The CDR3 loop reads CASSQTGTVIYGYTF. In DNA form, the CDR3 reads TGCGCCAGCAGCCAAACCGGGACAGTGATTTATGGCTACACCTTC.

The rearrangement links TRBV29-1 to TRBJ2-3; 7 nucleotides agree with TRBD1. Germline CDR1 SQVTM, CDR2 ANQGSEA. This CDR3 comprises 16 residues. J gave up 3 bases and V 1 base, and 10 bases lay outside the gene matches. Here the CDR3 reads CSVEGVVDRNTDTQYF. CDR3 sequence (DNA): TGCAGCGTTGAAGGTGTCGTGGACAGGAATACAGATACGCAGTATTTT.

The DNA for the CDR3 is TGCAGCGTTATCTCAGGGTACTACGAGCAGTACTTC. This codes for CSVISGYYEQYF. The chain joins TRBV29-1 to TRBJ2-7; possibly TRBD1 for D (5 bases). The CDR3 covers 12 residues. Germline lookup yields CDR1 SQVTM and CDR2 ANQGSEA. Trimming cost V 5 bases and J 3 bases, with 11 bases left between them.

The CDR3 DNA reads as TGTGCCAGCAGTGGGGCCCGGATTGGCGAGCAGTACTTC. Translated, it gives CASSGARIGEQYF. The chain joins TRBV6-5 to TRBJ2-5, with D perhaps TRBD1 (5 bases). The J call may be in error: the DNA end matches TRBJ2-7 better. The CDR3 is 13 amino acids. Per the germline V gene, CDR1 is MNHEY and CDR2 is SVGAGI.

CDR3 region: CASSPRRTDTDTQYF. In nucleotides, the CDR3 is TGTGCCAGCAGCCCGCGGCGGACAGACACAGATACGCAGTATTTT. The chain recombines TRBV7-2 with TRBJ2-3, with a possible D match to TRBD1 (6 bases). The CDR3 has 15 residues. Per the germline V gene, CDR1 is SGHTA and CDR2 is FQGNSA. V was pared by 5 bases and J by 2 bases, with 14 bases between.

The sample holds one count of this clonotype. The rearrangement links TRBV5-6 to TRBJ2-1, with D possibly called TRBD1 or TRBD2 (5 bases each). CDR1 SGHDT and CDR2 YYEEEE come from the germline V gene. This CDR3 contains 15 residues. Deletions cut 4 bases from V and 2 bases from J, with 13 bases between. CDR3 loop: CASSRDPGPYNEQFF. The CDR3 nucleotides are TGTGCCAGCAGCAGGGACCCAGGGCCCTACAATGAGCAGTTCTTC.

This chain joins TRBV28 and TRBJ2-5; 7 bases align to TRBD2. CDR1 is MDHEN, CDR2 SYDVKM, per germline. This CDR3 is 14 amino acids long. V dropped 9 bases and J dropped 5; count of bases not matched to a gene: 12. The CDR3 is CASLMQRGGETQYF. CDR3 nucleotide sequence: TGTGCCAGTTTAATGCAGCGGGGTGGGGAGACCCAGTACTTC.

This clonotype was counted a few times. The V call is TRBV7-2, the J call TRBJ1-1; D unclear. The CDR3 runs 14 residues. V lost 5 bases, J lost 3 bases, and 13 bases lay in between. Germline V gives CDR1 SGHTA, CDR2 FQGNSA. This CDR3 reads CASSRRHADTEAFF. The CDR3 DNA reads as TGTGCCAGCAGCCGCCGACATGCGGACACTGAAGCTTTCTTT.

This clonotype has more than one count but fewer than ten. The CDR3 DNA reads TGTGCCAGCAGTCGAGGTAGCGGGGGGGGCTACAATGAGCAGTTCTTC. It translates to CASSRGSGGGYNEQFF. This rearrangement joins TRBV28 to TRBJ2-1, with TRBD2 matching 11 bases. V trimming: 5 bases; J trimming: 3 bases; junction bases outside the gene matches: 6. CDR1 and CDR2 from the germline V gene are MDHEN and SYDVKM. CDR3 length equals 16 residues.

The V call is TRBV9, the J call TRBJ2-1, with 7 bases fitting TRBD2. Germline V CDR1 and CDR2: SGDLS, YYNGEE. The CDR3 runs 15 residues. Trimming took 3 bases from V and 6 from J; bases not matched to a gene: 9. The DNA of the CDR3 is TGTGCCAGCAGCGCAGAGCGGGGTGGCCCCAATGAGCAGTTCTTC. This gives the protein CASSAERGGPNEQFF.

The genes are TRBV24-1 and TRBJ2-1; no clear D. Trimming took 4 bases from V and 10 from J, leaving 16 bases between them. The CDR3 contains 14 residues. The germline gives CDR1 KGHDR, CDR2 SFDVKD. CDR3 bases: TGTGCCACCAGTGACCAAACAGTCTCCTACGAGCAGTTCTTC. It yields the protein CATSDQTVSYEQFF.

The chain is built from TRBV4-1 and TRBJ2-7, with D perhaps TRBD1 or TRBD2 (6 bases each). V was shortened by 0 bases and J by 0 bases, with 18 bases between the two germline ends. CDR3 length equals 18 residues. Germline values: CDR1 MGHRA, CDR2 YSYEKL. The CDR3 loop reads CASSQDRGSGGVSYEQYF. The CDR3 region has the DNA TGCGCCAGCAGCCAAGATAGGGGGTCCGGCGGGGTCTCCTACGAGCAGTACTTC.

The rearrangement joins TRBV24-1 to TRBJ2-3, with D perhaps TRBD1 (6 bases). With 3 bases removed from V and 6 bases from J, the gap between germline ends came to 15 bases. This CDR3 has 15 residues. In germline, CDR1 is KGHDR, CDR2 SFDVKD. The CDR3 protein is CATSDVRTDADTQYF. The CDR3 DNA sequence: TGTGCCACCAGTGATGTTCGGACAGACGCCGATACGCAGTATTTT.

The gene calls are TRBV7-6 and TRBJ2-7, with D perhaps matching TRBD1 or TRBD2 (5 bases each). The tail of the sequence fits TRBJ2-5 better, so the J call may be wrong. The CDR3 is 16 amino acids. CDR1 and CDR2 (germline): SGHVS, FNYEAQ. The CDR3 coding sequence is TGTGCCAGCAGTGAAAACAGGAGGACCTTTAGCGAGACCCAGTACTTC. It translates to CASSENRRTFSETQYF.

The chain joins TRBV20-1 to TRBJ1-5, with D unclear. This CDR3 comprises 8 residues. The V gene lost 7 bases and the J gene lost 15 bases, with 10 bases spanning the gap. Germline CDR1 and CDR2: DFQATT and SNEGSKA (reference sequence). The CDR3 DNA is TGCAGTGTTCAAAATTGGCATTTT. It specifies CSVQNWHF.

J is TRBJ1-5 and V is TRBV12-3 or TRBV12-4; no reliable D call. V lost 3 bases, J lost 11 bases, and 14 bases lay in between. The CDR3 has 13 residues. The CDR3 nucleotides read TGTGCCAGCAGTTTCACGAGCGGCAGGACCCAGCATTTT. It specifies CASSFTSGRTQHF.